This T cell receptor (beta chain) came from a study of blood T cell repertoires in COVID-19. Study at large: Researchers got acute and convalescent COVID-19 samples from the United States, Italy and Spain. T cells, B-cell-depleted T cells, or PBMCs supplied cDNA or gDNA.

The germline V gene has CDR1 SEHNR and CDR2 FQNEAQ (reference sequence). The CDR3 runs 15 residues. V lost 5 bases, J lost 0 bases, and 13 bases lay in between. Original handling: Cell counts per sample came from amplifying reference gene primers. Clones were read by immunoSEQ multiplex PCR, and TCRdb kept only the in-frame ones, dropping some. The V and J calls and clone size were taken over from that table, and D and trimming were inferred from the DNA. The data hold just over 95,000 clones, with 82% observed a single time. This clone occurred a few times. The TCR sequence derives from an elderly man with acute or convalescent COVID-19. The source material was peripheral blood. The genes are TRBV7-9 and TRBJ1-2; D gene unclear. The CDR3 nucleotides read TGTGCCAGCAGCGCCGGCCCCGGAGCTAACTATGGCTACACCTTC. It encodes CASSAGPGANYGYTF.